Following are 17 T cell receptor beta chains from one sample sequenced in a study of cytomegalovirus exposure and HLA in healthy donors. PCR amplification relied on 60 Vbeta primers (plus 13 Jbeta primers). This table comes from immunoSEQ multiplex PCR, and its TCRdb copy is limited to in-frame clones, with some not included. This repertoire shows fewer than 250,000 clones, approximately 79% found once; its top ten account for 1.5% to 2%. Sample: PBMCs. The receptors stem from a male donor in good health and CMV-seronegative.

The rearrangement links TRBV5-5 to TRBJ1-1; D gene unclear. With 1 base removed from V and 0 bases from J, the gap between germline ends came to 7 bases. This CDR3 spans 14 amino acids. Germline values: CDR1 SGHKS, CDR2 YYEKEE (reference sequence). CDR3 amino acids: CASSLSQVNTEAFF. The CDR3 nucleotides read TGTGCCAGCAGCTTGTCCCAGGTGAACACTGAAGCTTTCTTT.

CDR3 in DNA: TGTGCCAGTAGGGACAAGAACACTGAAGCTTTCTTT. It encodes CASRDKNTEAFF. The chain joins TRBV19 to TRBJ1-1, with D perhaps TRBD1 (5 bases). Germline lookup yields CDR1 LNHDA and CDR2 SQIVND (reference sequence). The V gene lost 6 bases and the J gene lost 1 base, with 6 bases spanning the gap. The CDR3 contains 12 residues.

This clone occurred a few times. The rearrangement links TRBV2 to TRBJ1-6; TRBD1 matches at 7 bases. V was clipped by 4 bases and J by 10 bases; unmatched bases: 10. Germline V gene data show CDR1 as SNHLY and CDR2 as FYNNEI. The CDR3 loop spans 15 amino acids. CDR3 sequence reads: CASSGRGGGGSPLHF. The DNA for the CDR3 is TGTGCCAGCAGTGGCCGTGGAGGGGGCGGGTCACCCCTCCACTTT.

The CDR3 DNA is TGTGCCAGCACCCCGCCGGGCGCGGGCGTCCTGACTTTC. Amino acid sequence: CASTPPGAGVLTF. The rearrangement links TRBV11-2 to TRBJ2-6; a weak D match, TRBD2 (5 bases). CDR1 SGHAT and CDR2 FQNNGV come from the germline V gene. Trimming shortened V by 7 bases and J by 12 bases, and 16 bases separated the two germline ends. This CDR3 is built from 13 residues.

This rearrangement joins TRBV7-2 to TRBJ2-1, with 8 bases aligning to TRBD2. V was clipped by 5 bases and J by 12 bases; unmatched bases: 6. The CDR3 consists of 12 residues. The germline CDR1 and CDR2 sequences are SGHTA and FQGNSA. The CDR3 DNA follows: TGTGCCAGCAGCCCACGGGAGGGTTTGCAGTTCTTC. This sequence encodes CASSPREGLQFF.

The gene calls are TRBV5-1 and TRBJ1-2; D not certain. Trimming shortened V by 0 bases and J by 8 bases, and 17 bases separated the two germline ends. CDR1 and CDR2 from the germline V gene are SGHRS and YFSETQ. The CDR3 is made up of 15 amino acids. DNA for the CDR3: TGCGCCAGCAGCTTGGCCGAGGGCACCATCAAAGGCTACACCTTC. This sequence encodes CASSLAEGTIKGYTF. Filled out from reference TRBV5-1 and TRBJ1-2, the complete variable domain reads KAGVTQTPRYLIKTRGQQVTLSCSPISGHRSVSWYQQTPGQGLQFLFEYFSETQRNKGNFPGRFSGRQFSNSRSEMNVSTLELGDSALYLCASSLAEGTIKGYTFGSGTRLTVV.

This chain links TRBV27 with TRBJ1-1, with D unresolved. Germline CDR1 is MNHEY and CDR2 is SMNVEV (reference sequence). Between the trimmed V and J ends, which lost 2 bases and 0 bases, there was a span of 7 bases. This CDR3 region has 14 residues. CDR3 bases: TGTGCCAGCAGTTTAAAGGAGATGAACACTGAAGCTTTCTTT. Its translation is CASSLKEMNTEAFF.

CDR3 nucleotides: TGCAGCGTCACGGACGGGGTGGATACGCAGTATTTT. It encodes CSVTDGVDTQYF. The chain carries TRBV29-1 and TRBJ2-3; possibly TRBD2 for D (5 bases). The CDR3 totals 12 residues. V lost 6 bases to trimming and J lost 6 bases, with 13 bases between them. Germline CDR1 is SQVTM and CDR2 is ANQGSEA.

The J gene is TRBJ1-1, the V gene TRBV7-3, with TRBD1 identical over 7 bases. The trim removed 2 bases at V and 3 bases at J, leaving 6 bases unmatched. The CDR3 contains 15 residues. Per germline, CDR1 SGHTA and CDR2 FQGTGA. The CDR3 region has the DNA TGTGCCAGCAGCTTACGAGGGGGCAGGGACACTGAAGCTTTCTTT. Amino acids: CASSLRGGRDTEAFF.

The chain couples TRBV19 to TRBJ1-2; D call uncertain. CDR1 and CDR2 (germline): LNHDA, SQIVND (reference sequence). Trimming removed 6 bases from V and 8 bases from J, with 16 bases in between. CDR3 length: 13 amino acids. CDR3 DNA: TGTGCCAGTAGAAACTGGGCCCGAGAGGGCTACACCTTC. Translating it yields CASRNWAREGYTF.

In nucleotides, the CDR3 is TGTGCCAGCAGCTTACAACAGGGGGATGAAAAACTGTTTTTT. This encodes CASSLQQGDEKLFF. The rearrangement joins TRBV7-3 to TRBJ1-4; 8 nucleotides agree with TRBD1. Germline V gene sequence: CDR1 SGHTA, CDR2 FQGTGA. The CDR3 covers 14 residues. V trimming: 2 bases; J trimming: 6 bases; junction bases outside the gene matches: 2.

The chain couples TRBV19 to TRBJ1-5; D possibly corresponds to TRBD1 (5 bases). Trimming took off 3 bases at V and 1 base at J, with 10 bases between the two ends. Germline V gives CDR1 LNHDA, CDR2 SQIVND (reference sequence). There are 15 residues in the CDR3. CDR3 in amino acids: CASSMGGLSNQPQHF. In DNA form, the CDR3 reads TGTGCCAGTAGTATGGGGGGGTTAAGCAATCAGCCCCAGCATTTT.

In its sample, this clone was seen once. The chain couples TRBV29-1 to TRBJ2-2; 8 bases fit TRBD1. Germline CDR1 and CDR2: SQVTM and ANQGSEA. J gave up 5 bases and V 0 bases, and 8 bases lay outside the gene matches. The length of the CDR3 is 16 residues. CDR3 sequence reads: CSVEDWGTGVTGELFF. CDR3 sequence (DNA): TGCAGCGTTGAAGATTGGGGGACAGGAGTTACCGGGGAGCTGTTTTTT.

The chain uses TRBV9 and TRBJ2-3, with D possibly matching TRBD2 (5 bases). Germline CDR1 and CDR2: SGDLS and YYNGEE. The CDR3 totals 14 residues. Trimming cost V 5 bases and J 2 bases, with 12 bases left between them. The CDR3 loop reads CASSLGKITDTQYF. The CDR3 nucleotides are TGTGCCAGCAGTCTCGGGAAAATCACAGATACGCAGTATTTT. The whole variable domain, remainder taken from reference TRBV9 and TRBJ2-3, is DSGVTQTPKHLITATGQRVTLRCSPRSGDLSVYWYQQSLDQGLQFLIQYYNGEERAKGNILERFSAQQFPDLHSELNLSSLELGDSALYFCASSLGKITDTQYFGPGTRLTVL.

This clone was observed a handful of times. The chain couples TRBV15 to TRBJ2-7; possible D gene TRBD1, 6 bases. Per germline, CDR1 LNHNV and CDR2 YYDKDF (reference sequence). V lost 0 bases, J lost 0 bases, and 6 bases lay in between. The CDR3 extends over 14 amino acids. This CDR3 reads CATSRDRGSYEQYF. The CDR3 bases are TGTGCCACCAGCAGAGACAGGGGCTCCTACGAGCAGTACTTC. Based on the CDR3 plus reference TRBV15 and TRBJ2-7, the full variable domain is DAMVIQNPRYQVTQFGKPVTLSCSQTLNHNVMYWYQQKSSQAPKLLFHYYDKDFNNEADTPDNFQSRRPNTSFCFLDIRSPGLGDTAMYLCATSRDRGSYEQYFGPGTRLTVT.

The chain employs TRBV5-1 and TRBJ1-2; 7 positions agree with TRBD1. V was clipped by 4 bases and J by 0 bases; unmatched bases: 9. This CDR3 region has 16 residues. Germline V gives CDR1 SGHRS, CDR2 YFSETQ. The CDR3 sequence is CASSTNGQATNYGYTF. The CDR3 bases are TGCGCCAGCAGCACCAATGGACAGGCCACTAACTATGGCTACACCTTC.

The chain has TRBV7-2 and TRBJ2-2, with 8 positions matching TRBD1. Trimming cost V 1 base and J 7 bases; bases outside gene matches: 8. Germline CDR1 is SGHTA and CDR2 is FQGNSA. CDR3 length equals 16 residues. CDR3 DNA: TGTGCCAGCAGCTTAGGGGGACAGGCTTTCGGCGGGGAGCTGTTTTTT. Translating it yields CASSLGGQAFGGELFF. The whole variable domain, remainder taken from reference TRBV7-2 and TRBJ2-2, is GAGVSQSPSNKVTEKGKDVELRCDPISGHTALYWYRQSLGQGLEFLIYFQGNSAPDKSGLPSDRFSAERTGGSVSTLTIQRTQQEDSAVYLCASSLGGQAFGGELFFGEGSRLTVL.